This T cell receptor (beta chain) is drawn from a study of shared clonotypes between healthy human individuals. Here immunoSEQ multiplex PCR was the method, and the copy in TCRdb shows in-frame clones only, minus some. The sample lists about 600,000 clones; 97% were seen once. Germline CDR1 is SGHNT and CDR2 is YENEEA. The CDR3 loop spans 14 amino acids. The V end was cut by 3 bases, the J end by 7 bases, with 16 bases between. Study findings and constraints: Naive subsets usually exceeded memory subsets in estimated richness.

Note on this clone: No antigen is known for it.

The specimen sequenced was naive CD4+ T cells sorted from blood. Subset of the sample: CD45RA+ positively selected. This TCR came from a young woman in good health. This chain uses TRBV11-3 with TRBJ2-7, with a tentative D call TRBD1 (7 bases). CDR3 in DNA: TGTGCCAGCAGCTTGGGGGGCACAGGGGTTGAGCAGTACTTC. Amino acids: CASSLGGTGVEQYF.